Included here is one TCR beta chain sequence, with context. The protocol was immunoSEQ multiplex PCR, while the TCRdb copy is restricted to in-frame clones and leaves out a portion. The sample lists some 170,000 clones, roughly 87% occurring once. These data are taken from a study of blood T cell repertoires in COVID-19. Overall study: Sites across the United States, Italy and Spain contributed samples from acute and convalescent COVID-19.

This receptor was obtained from a woman aged 45-59 years with acute or convalescent COVID-19. Sequenced: peripheral blood.

CDR3 DNA: TGCGCCAGCAGCACAGGGGCAACTAATGAAAAACTGTTTTTT. Translated, it gives CASSTGATNEKLFF. This sequence joins TRBV10-1 and TRBJ1-4; 7 bases are shared with TRBD1. There are 14 residues in the CDR3. V was pared by 6 bases and J by 0 bases, with 1 base of the junction left unmatched. The germline V gene encodes CDR1 WNHNN and CDR2 SYGVQD (reference sequence).